A selection of T cell receptor beta chains follows, all from one sample in a study of T cell changes during pregnancy in multiple sclerosis. TCRdb's copy holds only in-frame clones and misses some; the assay was immunoSEQ multiplex PCR. The table shows about 59,000 clones, with around 92% occurring only once. This specimen was peripheral blood, taken in the first trimester of pregnancy. These receptors were taken from a female donor with multiple sclerosis, enrolled in a pregnancy study. Both conserved end residues are part of each CDR3. The D gene is left open where the match is weak. Size is omitted from some rows. Given values are once, few, many or a class for expanded clones.

-	TRBV27	17	-	TRBJ2-3	TGTGCCAGCAGTCCTTACCTATTGAATGAAAGCACAGATACGCAGTATTTT	CASSPYLLNESTDTQYF
TRBD2	TRBV4-2	21	-	TRBJ2-2	TGTGCCAGCAGCCAAGTACATTCACTAGCGGGAGGGGGAATGAACACCGGGGAGCTGTTTTTT	CASSQVHSLAGGGMNTGELFF
-	TRBV10-3	13	-	TRBJ2-7	TGTGCCATCAGTGACCTGGCAAGCTACGAGCAGTACTTC	CAISDLASYEQYF
TRBD2	TRBV11-3	20	once	TRBJ2-2	TGTGCCAGCAGCTCTACCACCCTAAGCGGGAGTTTCAGTGACACCGGGGAGCTGTTTTTT	CASSSTTLSGSFSDTGELFF
-	TRBV27	17	-	TRBJ2-1	TGTGCCAGCAGTTTAAAAATTGGCGGGGACCCCTACAATGAGCAGTTCTTC	CASSLKIGGDPYNEQFF
-	TRBV20-1	11	once	TRBJ2-7	TGCAGTGCTAGAGTAACTACCGAGCAGTACTTC	CSARVTTEQYF
-	TRBV7-9	13	few	TRBJ1-5	TGTGCCAGCAGCCTACAGAGCAATCAGCCCCAGCATTTT	CASSLQSNQPQHF
-	TRBV20-1	11	-	TRBJ1-2	TGCAGTGCTAGAGATTTAGAAGGCTACACCTTC	CSARDLEGYTF
TRBD1	TRBV4-1	16	once	TRBJ1-2	TGCGCCAGCAGCCATAATCAGGGGGGTACTAACTATGGCTACACCTTC	CASSHNQGGTNYGYTF
TRBD2	TRBV2	15	once	TRBJ2-1	TGTGCCAGCAGTCGCCCTAGCGGGAGGGCCTGGGAGCAGTTCTTC	CASSRPSGRAWEQFF
TRBD1	TRBV5-1	14	-	TRBJ2-5	TGCGCCAGCAGCTCGGGGACAGGGAGAGAGACCCAGTACTTC	CASSSGTGRETQYF
-	TRBV28	15	-	TRBJ1-4	TGTGCCAGCAGTAGTCGGGACTCCTTGGTCGAAAAACTGTTTTTT	CASSSRDSLVEKLFF
TRBD1	TRBV29-1	14	-	TRBJ2-1	TGCAGCGTTGGACGGGGACAGCCCGGCGATGAGCAGTTCTTC	CSVGRGQPGDEQFF
TRBD1	TRBV5-4	16	-	TRBJ2-3	TGTGCCAGCAGCCAAAAAAGACAGGGAGTCATAGATACGCAGTATTTT	CASSQKRQGVIDTQYF
-	TRBV6-1	13	-	TRBJ1-2	TGTGCCAGCACCTCGAGAATAAACTATGGCTACACCTTC	CASTSRINYGYTF
TRBD1	TRBV6-6	12	-	TRBJ1-2	TGTGCCAGCAGTACCGACAGGGATGGCTACACCTTC	CASSTDRDGYTF
TRBD2	TRBV7-6	15	-	TRBJ2-7	TGTGCCAGCAGCTTAGGGAGTAGCGGGCTATACGAGCAGTACTTC	CASSLGSSGLYEQYF
TRBD2	TRBV7-2	20	-	TRBJ2-4	TGTGCCAGCAGCTTAGCGCCTAGCGGGAGACTCCCTTTAGCCAAAAACATTCAGTACTTC	CASSLAPSGRLPLAKNIQYF
-	TRBV27	14	few	TRBJ1-3	TGTGCCAGCAGTCCCTCTCGCTCTGGAAACACCATATATTTT	CASSPSRSGNTIYF
-	TRBV6-1	14	-	TRBJ1-3	TGTGCCAGCAGTGATGAGCATTCTGATCTTCCCATATATTTT	CASSDEHSDLPIYF
-	TRBV7-9	15	-	TRBJ2-1	TGTGCCAGCAGCTTAGCGGGAGTGTTGCACAATGAGCAGTTCTTC	CASSLAGVLHNEQFF
-	TRBV1	16	-	TRBJ2-1	TGCACCAGCAGCCAAGAAGAGGGGGAGGGTCGGAATGAGCAGTTCTTC	CTSSQEEGEGRNEQFF